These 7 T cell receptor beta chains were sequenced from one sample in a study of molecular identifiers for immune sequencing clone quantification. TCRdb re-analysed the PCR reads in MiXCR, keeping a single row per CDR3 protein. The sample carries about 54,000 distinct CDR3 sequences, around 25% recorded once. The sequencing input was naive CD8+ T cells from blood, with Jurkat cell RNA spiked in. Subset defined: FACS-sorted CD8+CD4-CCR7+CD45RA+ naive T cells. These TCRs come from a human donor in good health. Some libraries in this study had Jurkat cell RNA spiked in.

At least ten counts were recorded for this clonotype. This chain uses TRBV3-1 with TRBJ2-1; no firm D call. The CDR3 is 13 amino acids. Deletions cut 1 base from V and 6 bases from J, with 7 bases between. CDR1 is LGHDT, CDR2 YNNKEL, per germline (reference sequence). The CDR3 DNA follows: TGTGCCAGCAGCCAAGTTCAGTCCAATGAGCAGTTCTTC. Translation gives CASSQVQSNEQFF.

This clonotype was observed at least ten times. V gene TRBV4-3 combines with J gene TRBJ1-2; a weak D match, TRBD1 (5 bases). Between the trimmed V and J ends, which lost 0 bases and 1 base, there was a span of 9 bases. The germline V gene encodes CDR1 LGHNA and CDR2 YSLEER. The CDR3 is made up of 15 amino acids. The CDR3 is CASSQDGGYNYGYTF. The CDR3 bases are TGCGCCAGCAGCCAAGATGGGGGATATAACTATGGCTACACCTTC.

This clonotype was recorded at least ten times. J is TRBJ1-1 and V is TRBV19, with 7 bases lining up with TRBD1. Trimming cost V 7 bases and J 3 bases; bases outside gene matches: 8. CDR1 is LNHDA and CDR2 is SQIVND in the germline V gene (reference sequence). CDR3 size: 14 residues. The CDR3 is CASTSGTDYTEAFF. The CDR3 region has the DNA TGTGCCAGTACTTCCGGGACAGACTACACTGAAGCTTTCTTT.

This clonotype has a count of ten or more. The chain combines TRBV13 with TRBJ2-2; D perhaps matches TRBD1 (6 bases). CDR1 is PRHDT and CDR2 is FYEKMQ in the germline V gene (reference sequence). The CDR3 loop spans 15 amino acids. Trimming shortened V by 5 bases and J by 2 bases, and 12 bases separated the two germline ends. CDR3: CASSRAGDNTGELFF. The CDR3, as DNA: TGTGCCAGCAGCCGAGCAGGGGACAACACCGGGGAGCTGTTTTTT.

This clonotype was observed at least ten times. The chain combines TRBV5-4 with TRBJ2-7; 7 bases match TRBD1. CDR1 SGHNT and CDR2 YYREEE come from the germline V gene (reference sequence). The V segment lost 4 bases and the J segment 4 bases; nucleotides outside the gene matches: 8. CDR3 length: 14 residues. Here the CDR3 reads CASSLPGQTYEQYF. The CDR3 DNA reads TGTGCCAGCAGCCTACCGGGACAGACTTACGAGCAGTACTTC.

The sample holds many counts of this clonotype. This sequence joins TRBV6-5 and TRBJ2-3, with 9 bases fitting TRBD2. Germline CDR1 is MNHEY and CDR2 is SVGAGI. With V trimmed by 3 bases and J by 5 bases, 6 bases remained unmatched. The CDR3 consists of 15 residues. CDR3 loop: CASSYLGTSLDTQYF. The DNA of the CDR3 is TGTGCCAGCAGTTATCTAGGGACTAGCTTAGATACGCAGTATTTT.

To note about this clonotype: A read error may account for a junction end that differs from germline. For the CDR3, the DNA is TGTGCCAGCAACCGGACTAGCGGGACCACAAATACGCAGTATTTT. Translation gives CASNRTSGTTNTQYF. V and J are TRBV7-3 and TRBJ2-3; TRBD2 matches at 12 bases. The CDR3 is made up of 15 amino acids. Germline V lookup: CDR1 SGHTA, CDR2 FQGTGA.